Sequencing of this TCR beta chain was carried out in a study of blood T cell repertoires in COVID-19. Across the study: Samples representing acute and convalescent COVID-19 were sourced from the United States, Italy and Spain.

Assay: immunoSEQ multiplex PCR; the TCRdb copy retains only in-frame clones and omits some. The sample includes 250,000 to 350,000 clones, about 85% of them seen just once. Trimming shortened V by 3 bases and J by 0 bases, and 8 bases separated the two germline ends. This CDR3 has 13 residues. Germline CDR1 SQVTM, CDR2 ANQGSEA. The study recruited people aged about 18 to 95 years across 24 US areas. Cohorts were assigned according to the clinical history that participants reported. Two consecutive negative NP/OP PCR tests, clearance, or resolved symptoms defined Cohort 3 recovery. The clonotype comes from a woman in her 30s who had recovered from COVID-19. This chain links TRBV29-1 with TRBJ1-2, with D unresolved. Sequencing was performed on PBMCs or T cells enriched from blood (not recorded which). The CDR3 nucleotides read TGCAGCGTTGAGCTAGCAGCTAACTATGGCTACACCTTC. It yields the protein CSVELAANYGYTF.